This T cell receptor beta chain originates from a study of CD8 T cells in Susac syndrome. The multiple sclerosis controls were treatment-naive patients with relapsing-remitting disease that was stable or active. In contrast to the negatively isolated CD8+ and CD4+ T cells, TEMRA cells were FACS-enriched. RNA totalling about 0.5 to 1 ug underwent reverse transcription with random hexamers. The CDR3 of TCR beta was amplified by immunoSEQ multiplex PCR across 54 Vbeta and 13 Jbeta. TCRdb used MiXCR to reprocess the immunoSEQ multiplex PCR reads, holding one entry per CDR3 protein. The table records 110,000 or so distinct CDR3 sequences, 85% to 95% of them present only once. This CDR3 spans 13 amino acids. Trimming took off 3 bases at V and 3 bases at J, with 8 bases between the two ends. Per germline, CDR1 SGHTA and CDR2 FQGTGA.

Sequencing input: CD4+ T cells from PBMCs. The chain combines TRBV7-3 with TRBJ1-1; possibly TRBD1 for D (6 bases). The receptor comes from a human donor with multiple sclerosis. The CDR3 spells CASSLGTHTEAFF. CDR3 DNA sequence: TGTGCCAGCAGCTTGGGGACACACACTGAAGCTTTCTTT.